This T cell receptor beta chain was sequenced during a study of human T cells and chemical hapten exposure. Time point denoted: patch test 3, about 24 weeks after DPC sensitization. Treatment defined: therapeutic diphenylcyclopropenone sensitization with weekly scalp DPC. TCRdb re-called the RACE reads through MiXCR, storing one row per CDR3 protein. The sample shows 82,000 or so distinct CDR3 sequences, 10% to 15% of them seen only once. The ends lost 6 bases at V and 5 bases at J; junction bases unmatched: 11. The germline CDR1 and CDR2 sequences are SGHTA and FQGTGA. The CDR3 covers 16 residues. This clonotype showed up many times.

The chain combines TRBV7-3 with TRBJ2-1; 9 nucleotides match TRBD1. This clonotype was sampled from a woman between 45 and 60 years old with alopecia areata. Some clones in this sample may be carry-over from other donors' samples. Sequenced here: whole blood, sampled in connection with sensitization to the hapten diphenylcyclopropenone (DPC). The CDR3 DNA follows: TGTGCCAGCAGTCGGGGACCGGGACAGGGCCACAATGAGCAGTTCTTC. Translated, it gives CASSRGPGQGHNEQFF. Full variable domain (missing parts from reference TRBV7-3 and TRBJ2-1): GAGVSQTPSNKVTEKGKYVELRCDPISGHTALYWYRQSLGQGPEFLIYFQGTGAADDSGLPNDRFFAVRPEGSVSTLKIQRTERGDSAVYLCASSRGPGQGHNEQFFGPGTRLTVL.